The source of this T cell receptor (beta chain) is a study of shared clonotypes between healthy human individuals. Study results and caveats: Against clonotypes common to all four donors, non-shared ones had lower generation probabilities. About 5% of naive CD4 clonotypes were common to several donors.

Libraries were prepared by immunoSEQ multiplex PCR; TCRdb keeps only in-frame clonotypes and omits some of them. The sample yields about 1 million clones, approximately 78% seen once. This clone occurred a few times. What it binds is not known. In germline, CDR1 is SGHDT, CDR2 YYEEEE. V was shortened by 3 bases and J by 2 bases, with 14 bases between the two germline ends. The CDR3 spans 15 residues. CD4+ cells yielded CD45RA+ naive and CD45RA-negative memory subsets. The TCR sequence derives from a man between 18 and 35 years old in good health. Some clones in this sample may be carry-over from other donors' samples. The sample consisted of memory CD4+ T cells from PBMCs. Subset: CD45RA-negative fraction. This chain joins TRBV5-6 and TRBJ2-5; D is unresolved. As DNA, the CDR3 is TGTGCCAGCAGCTCCCGACGGGTGGGACAAGAGACCCAGTACTTC. Translation gives CASSSRRVGQETQYF.